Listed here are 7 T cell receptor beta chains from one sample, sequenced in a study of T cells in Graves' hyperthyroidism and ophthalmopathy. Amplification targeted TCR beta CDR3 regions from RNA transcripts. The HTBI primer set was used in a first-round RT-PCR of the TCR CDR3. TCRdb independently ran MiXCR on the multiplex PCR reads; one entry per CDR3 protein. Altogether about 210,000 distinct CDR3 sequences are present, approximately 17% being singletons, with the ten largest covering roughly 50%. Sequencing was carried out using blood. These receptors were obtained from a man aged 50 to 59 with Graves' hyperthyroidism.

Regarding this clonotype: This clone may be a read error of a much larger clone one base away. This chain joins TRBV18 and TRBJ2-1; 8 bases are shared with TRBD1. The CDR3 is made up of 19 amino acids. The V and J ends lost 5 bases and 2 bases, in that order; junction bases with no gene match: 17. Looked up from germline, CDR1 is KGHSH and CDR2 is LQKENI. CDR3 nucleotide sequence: TGTGCCAGCTCATCAATAAGACAGGGGTTCCGGGATACCTACAATGAGCAGTTCTTC. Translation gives CASSSIRQGFRDTYNEQFF.

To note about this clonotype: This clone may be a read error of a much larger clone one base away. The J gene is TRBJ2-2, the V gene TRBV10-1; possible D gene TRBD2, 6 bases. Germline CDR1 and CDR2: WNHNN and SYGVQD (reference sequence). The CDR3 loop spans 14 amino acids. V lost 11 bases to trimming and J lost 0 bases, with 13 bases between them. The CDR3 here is CAGRRDANTGELFF. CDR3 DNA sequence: TGCGCCGGCCGGCGGGACGCGAACACCGGGGAGCTGTTTTTT.

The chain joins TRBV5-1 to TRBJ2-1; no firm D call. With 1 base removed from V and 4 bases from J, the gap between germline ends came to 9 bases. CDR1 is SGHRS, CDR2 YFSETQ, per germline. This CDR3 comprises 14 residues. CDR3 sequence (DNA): TGCGCCAGCAGCTTGTCTAACCTTTACAATGAGCAGTTCTTC. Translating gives CASSLSNLYNEQFF.

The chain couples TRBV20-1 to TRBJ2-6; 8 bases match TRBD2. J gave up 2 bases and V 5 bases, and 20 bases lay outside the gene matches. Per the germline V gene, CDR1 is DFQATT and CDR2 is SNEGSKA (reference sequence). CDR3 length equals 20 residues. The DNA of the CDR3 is TGCAGTGCTTTGGCGGGAGGAGGGACCGGGGAGAGAACTGGGGCCAACGTCCTGACTTTC. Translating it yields CSALAGGGTGERTGANVLTF.

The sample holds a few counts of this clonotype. The CDR3 DNA is TGTGCCAGCAGCCACGGGACAGGTTTGGAAAAACTGTTTTTT. Residues: CASSHGTGLEKLFF. The chain links TRBV3-1 to TRBJ1-4; 8 nucleotides align to TRBD1. V lost 3 bases and J lost 8; bases outside the gene matches: 5. This CDR3 spans 14 amino acids. Germline V gene sequence: CDR1 LGHDT, CDR2 YNNKEL (reference sequence).

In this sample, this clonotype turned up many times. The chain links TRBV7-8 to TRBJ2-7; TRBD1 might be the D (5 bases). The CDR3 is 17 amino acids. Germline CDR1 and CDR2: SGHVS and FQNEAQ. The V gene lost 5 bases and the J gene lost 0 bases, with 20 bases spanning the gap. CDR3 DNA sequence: TGTGCCAGCAGCCCCCCTATTGCGGACAAGAGCTCCTACGAGCAGTACTTC. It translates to CASSPPIADKSSYEQYF.

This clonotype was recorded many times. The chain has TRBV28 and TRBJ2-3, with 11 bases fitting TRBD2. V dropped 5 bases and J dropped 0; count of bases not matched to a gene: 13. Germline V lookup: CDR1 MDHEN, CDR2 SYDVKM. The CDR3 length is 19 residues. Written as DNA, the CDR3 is TGTGCCAGCAGTCCTTACCGTGCTAGCGGGAGGACTAGCACAGATACGCAGTATTTT. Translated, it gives CASSPYRASGRTSTDTQYF.